The clone carrying this T cell receptor (beta chain) came up once. Its specificity is unknown. This entry is derived from a study of cytomegalovirus exposure and HLA in healthy donors. The V segment lost 3 bases and the J segment 2 bases; nucleotides outside the gene matches: 8. CDR1 is SGHRS and CDR2 is YFSETQ in the germline V gene. This CDR3 has 16 amino acids. Primers included in the PCR were 60 Vbeta and 13 Jbeta primers. Assay: immunoSEQ multiplex PCR; the TCRdb copy retains only in-frame clones and omits some. The data hold under 200,000 clones, with around 80% observed a single time. General study results and limits: The sole available immune exposure information was CMV serostatus. A later analysis showed that HLA-associated TCR beta chains had undergone more clonal expansion than equally common others. Most TCR sequences were uncommon, yet certain public TCRs appeared in many donors. Trimming of TCR beta V- and J-genes showed a link, identified in a later analysis, to a missense DCLRE1C variant.

The gene calls are TRBV5-1 and TRBJ1-2; 9 bases fit TRBD1. Sequencing input: PBMCs. The source of this sequence is a male donor in good health and CMV-seropositive. DNA for the CDR3: TGCGCCAGCAGCTATGGCAGGGGACAGGGAAACTATGGCTACACCTTC. It is translated as CASSYGRGQGNYGYTF.